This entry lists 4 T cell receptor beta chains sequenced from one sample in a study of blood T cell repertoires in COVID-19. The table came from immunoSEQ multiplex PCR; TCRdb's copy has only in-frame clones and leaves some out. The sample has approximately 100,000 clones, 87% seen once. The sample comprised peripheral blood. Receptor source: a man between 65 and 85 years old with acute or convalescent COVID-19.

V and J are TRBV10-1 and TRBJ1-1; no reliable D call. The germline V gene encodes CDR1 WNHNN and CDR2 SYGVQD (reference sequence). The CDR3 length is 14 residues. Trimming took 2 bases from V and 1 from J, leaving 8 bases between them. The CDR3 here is CASSENPGNTEAFF. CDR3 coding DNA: TGCGCCAGCAGTGAGAACCCAGGGAACACTGAAGCTTTCTTT.

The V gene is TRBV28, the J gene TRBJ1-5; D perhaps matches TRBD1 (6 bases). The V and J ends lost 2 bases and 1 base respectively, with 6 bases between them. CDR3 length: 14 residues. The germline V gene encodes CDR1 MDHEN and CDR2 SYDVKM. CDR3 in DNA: TGTGCCAGCAGTTTAACAGGGAGCAATCAGCCCCAGCATTTT. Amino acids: CASSLTGSNQPQHF.

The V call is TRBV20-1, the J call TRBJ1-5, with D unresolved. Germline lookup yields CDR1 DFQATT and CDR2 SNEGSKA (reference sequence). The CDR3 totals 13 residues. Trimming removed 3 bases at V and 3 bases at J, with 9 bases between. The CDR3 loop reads CSASHGINQPQHF. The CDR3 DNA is TGCAGTGCTAGTCACGGGATCAATCAGCCCCAGCATTTT.

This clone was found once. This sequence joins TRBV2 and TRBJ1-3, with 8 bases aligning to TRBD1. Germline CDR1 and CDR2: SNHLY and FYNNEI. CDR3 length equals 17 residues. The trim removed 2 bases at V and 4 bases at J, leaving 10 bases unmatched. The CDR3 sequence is CASSEKGPGGLGNTIYF. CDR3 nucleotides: TGTGCCAGCAGTGAAAAGGGGCCAGGGGGCCTCGGAAACACCATATATTTT.